Below, 10 T cell receptor beta chains from the same sample are listed, as sequenced in a study of Graves' ophthalmopathy and Graves' hyperthyroidism. RNA served as the template for amplifying TCR beta CDR3 regions. First-round RT-PCR with HTBI primers preceded a second-round multiplex PCR. TCRdb reprocessed the multiplex PCR reads via MiXCR and lists one record per CDR3 protein. This table holds over 450,000 distinct CDR3 sequences, around an eighth found once. Sequenced material: blood. The receptors were gathered from a woman younger than 45 with Graves' ophthalmopathy.

This clonotype was detected many times. The chain employs TRBV2 and TRBJ2-2; possible D gene TRBD2, 5 bases. This CDR3 is built from 16 residues. Per the germline V gene, CDR1 is SNHLY and CDR2 is FYNNEI. Trimming took 8 bases from V and 7 from J, leaving 23 bases between them. CDR3 residues: CASLDSSGRWGGELFF. As DNA, the CDR3 is TGTGCCAGCCTGGATTCCAGCGGTCGCTGGGGCGGGGAGCTGTTTTTT.

This clonotype was seen repeatedly, ten times or more. The genes are TRBV9 and TRBJ2-5; TRBD2 agrees at 12 bases. Germline-derived CDR1 and CDR2 are SGDLS and YYNGEE. The CDR3 is 16 residues long. V was clipped by 1 base and J by 2 bases; unmatched bases: 3. The DNA for the CDR3 is TGTGCCAGCAGCGTACTAGCGGGGGGGCCTCAAGAGACCCAGTACTTC. It specifies CASSVLAGGPQETQYF.

This clonotype was found once. A clone one base away is much larger, so this may be a read error. The rearrangement joins TRBV5-1 to TRBJ2-7, with 8 bases matching TRBD1. Germline lookup yields CDR1 SGHRS and CDR2 YFSETQ. The CDR3 is 14 residues long. The CDR3 region is CASSPQGAEYEQCF. The CDR3 DNA reads as TGCGCCAGCAGCCCGCAGGGGGCAGAATACGAGCAGTGCTTC.

J is TRBJ2-4 and V is TRBV5-1; 8 bases are a match to TRBD2. Germline CDR1 reads SGHRS; CDR2 reads YFSETQ. V shed 4 bases and J 4 bases; nucleotides not matched to a gene: 7. This CDR3 is 15 amino acids long. CDR3 residues: CASSLGSGGKNIQYF. The DNA for the CDR3 is TGCGCCAGCAGCCTGGGGTCGGGGGGGAAAAACATTCAGTACTTC.

This clonotype was recorded many times. The chain is built from TRBV25-1 and TRBJ1-2, with 8 bases identical to TRBD1. CDR1 MGHDK and CDR2 SYGVNS come from the germline V gene. The CDR3 runs to 14 residues. Trimming removed 5 bases from V and 6 bases from J; junction bases left unmatched: 8. DNA for the CDR3: TGTGCCAGCAGTCTACCGAGGACAGGGCATGGCTACACCTTC. Translated, it gives CASSLPRTGHGYTF.

This clonotype was counted many times. This sequence joins TRBV7-9 and TRBJ2-7; 8 nucleotides match TRBD1. V gave up 6 bases and J gave up 6 bases; unmatched junction bases: 4. CDR3 length: 12 amino acids. The germline gives CDR1 SEHNR, CDR2 FQNEAQ (reference sequence). This CDR3 is CASSGQGGEQYF. The CDR3 DNA follows: TGTGCCAGCAGTGGACAGGGAGGCGAGCAGTACTTC.

This clonotype appeared many times. This chain links TRBV10-3 with TRBJ2-7, with D hard to call. Looked up from germline, CDR1 is ENHRY and CDR2 is SYGVKD. Deletions cut 6 bases from V and 3 bases from J, with 9 bases between. CDR3 length: 12 residues. The CDR3 nucleotides are TGTGCCATCAGGACCGTAGGCTACGAGCAGTACTTC. This gives the protein CAIRTVGYEQYF.

This clonotype occurred many times. The junction does not match germline at one end; this may be a read error. The chain carries TRBV15 and TRBJ2-2; TRBD1 matches at 7 bases. CDR3 length equals 13 residues. Germline V gene data show CDR1 as LNHNV and CDR2 as YYDKDF (reference sequence). Written as DNA, the CDR3 is TGTGCCGCCAGCTCCAGGGGGACCGGGGAGCTGTTTTTT. Residues: CAASSRGTGELFF.

This clonotype was recorded many times. The V call is TRBV28, the J call TRBJ1-1, with D maybe TRBD1 (6 bases). This CDR3 comprises 18 residues. Between the trimmed V and J ends, which lost 3 bases and 0 bases, there was a span of 20 bases. Germline CDR1 MDHEN, CDR2 SYDVKM. CDR3 sequence (DNA): TGTGCCAGCAGTTTCCCGAGTGGAACAGGGCGGTTGAACACTGAAGCTTTCTTT. It is translated as CASSFPSGTGRLNTEAFF.

This clonotype was picked up many times. A much larger clone differs by one base, so this may be a read error. This sequence joins TRBV6-1 and TRBJ1-2, with D unresolved. The CDR3 is made up of 12 amino acids. V was trimmed by 3 bases and J by 3 bases, leaving 5 bases between them. Germline CDR1 and CDR2: MNHNS and SASEGT. The CDR3 here is CASSEPDYGYTF. In DNA, the CDR3 is TGTGCCAGCAGTGAGCCGGACTATGGCTACACCTTC.